A single sample gave rise to the 15 T cell receptor beta chains below, sequenced in a study of human T cells and chemical hapten exposure (TCRdb year 2021). Reading the label with the study, this specimen's time point is: patch test 1, 2 weeks after DPC sensitization. The treatment or condition label corresponds to: therapeutic diphenylcyclopropenone sensitization with weekly scalp DPC. The library was prepared using RACE. The data were produced on a NextSeq 500. TCRdb reran the public reads through fastp at Q25 and MiXCR, keeping productive beta chains. Entries that share a CDR3 protein sequence are merged under the most common genes and DNA. Counted in this sample were roughly 180,000 distinct CDR3 sequences; about 20% of them appeared once. Under 7.5% of the sample is in the top ten clones. The sequencing here drew on whole blood, taken in connection with sensitization to the hapten diphenylcyclopropenone (DPC). The receptors stem from a woman aged 45-65 years with alopecia areata. Some clones in this sample may be carry-over from other donors' samples.

This chain uses TRBV19 with TRBJ1-1; 8 nucleotides agree with TRBD1. Germline trimming cut 8 bases from V and 5 bases from J; bases unmatched to any gene: 10. The germline gives CDR1 LNHDA, CDR2 SQIVND (reference sequence). The CDR3 loop spans 14 amino acids. This CDR3 is CASVRTGWGTEAFF. Here the CDR3 DNA reads TGTGCCAGTGTCAGGACAGGGTGGGGAACTGAAGCTTTCTTT.

This clonotype was recorded only once. The chain employs TRBV24-1 and TRBJ2-3; D call uncertain. Germline V gene sequence: CDR1 KGHDR, CDR2 SFDVKD. V was shortened by 4 bases and J by 3 bases, with 7 bases between the two germline ends. This CDR3 region has 13 residues. In DNA form, the CDR3 reads TGTGCCACCAGTGACCCTGTAACAGATACGCAGTATTTT. Residues: CATSDPVTDTQYF.

The table lists this clonotype with many counts. The J gene is TRBJ1-1, the V gene TRBV7-2, with D unclear. Germline-derived CDR1 and CDR2 are SGHTA and FQGNSA. This CDR3 contains 12 residues. Trimming removed 3 bases from V and 5 bases from J, with 7 bases in between. CDR3 residues: CASSLRRTEAFF. CDR3 sequence (DNA): TGTGCCAGCAGCTTGAGAAGGACTGAAGCTTTCTTT.

The CDR3 DNA reads TGCGCCAGCAGCTTGGACGGGAACAATGAGCAGTTCTTC. Translating gives CASSLDGNNEQFF. The V gene is TRBV5-1, the J gene TRBJ2-1; TRBD2 might be the D (5 bases). V was pared by 0 bases and J by 5 bases, with 6 bases between. This CDR3 has 13 residues. Germline lookup yields CDR1 SGHRS and CDR2 YFSETQ.

This clonotype has just one count. The chain carries TRBV20-1 and TRBJ2-1, with TRBD2 matching 9 bases. This CDR3 comprises 15 residues. The junction had 1 base not matched to a gene; V was cut back by 0 bases and J by 1 base. Per the germline V gene, CDR1 is DFQATT and CDR2 is SNEGSKA (reference sequence). The CDR3 nucleotides are TGCAGTGCTAGAGATAGCGGGGGATCCTACAATGAGCAGTTCTTC. Its translation: CSARDSGGSYNEQFF.

Turning to this clonotype: The CDR3 does not end in the conserved phenylalanine or tryptophan, so this is likely a read error. V gene TRBV5-1 combines with J gene TRBJ1-3; 8 nucleotides align to TRBD1. CDR1 is SGHRS and CDR2 is YFSETQ in the germline V gene. Trimming removed 2 bases from V and 0 bases from J; junction bases left unmatched: 1. This CDR3 region has 15 residues. CDR3 coding DNA: TGCGCCAGCAGCTTCGGACAGGGCTCTGGAAACACCATATATATT. Its translation: CASSFGQGSGNTIYI.

V and J are TRBV2 and TRBJ1-2, with TRBD1 matching 7 bases. This CDR3 comprises 15 residues. Germline V gene sequence: CDR1 SNHLY, CDR2 FYNNEI. With 4 bases clipped from V and 1 base from J, the junction kept 6 bases outside the gene matches. The CDR3 region is CASSAEGAGNYGYTF. As DNA, the CDR3 is TGTGCCAGCAGTGCGGAGGGGGCGGGTAACTATGGCTACACCTTC.

This chain links TRBV7-8 with TRBJ1-5, with TRBD1 as a possible D gene (6 bases). CDR1 is SGHVS and CDR2 is FQNEAQ in the germline V gene. The CDR3 runs to 16 residues. V was clipped by 5 bases and J by 4 bases, with 18 bases between them. The CDR3 DNA reads as TGTGCCAGCAGCAAAGGCAGGGGTATTGGGAATCAGCCCCAGCATTTT. This translates into CASSKGRGIGNQPQHF.

This clonotype has a handful of counts. The V and J genes are TRBV5-1 and TRBJ2-1; TRBD2 matches at 7 bases. The CDR3 sequence is 15 residues long. Unmatched junction bases numbered 8, after V lost 0 bases and J lost 8 bases. Germline V gives CDR1 SGHRS, CDR2 YFSETQ. For the CDR3, the DNA is TGCGCCAGCAGCTTGGTTTCCAGCGGGAACGATGAGCAGTTCTTC. Translating it yields CASSLVSSGNDEQFF.

The J gene is TRBJ2-3, the V gene TRBV5-1, with 10 bases matching TRBD2. V shed 2 bases and J 0 bases; nucleotides not matched to a gene: 12. CDR3 size: 19 residues. Germline CDR1 and CDR2: SGHRS and YFSETQ. The CDR3: CASSFGRLAGGLSTDTQYF. Here the CDR3 DNA reads TGCGCCAGCAGCTTCGGTCGACTAGCGGGCGGCCTGAGCACAGATACGCAGTATTTT.

The J gene is TRBJ1-1, the V gene TRBV5-1, with TRBD1 identical over 7 bases. V gave up 2 bases and J gave up 1 base; unmatched junction bases: 2. Germline V gives CDR1 SGHRS, CDR2 YFSETQ. The CDR3 totals 14 residues. The CDR3 DNA follows: TGCGCCAGCAGCTTCAACAGGGGGAACACTGAAGCTTTCTTT. It specifies CASSFNRGNTEAFF.

The chain employs TRBV7-2 and TRBJ2-1, with D possibly TRBD2 on 5 matching bases. CDR3 length: 12 residues. The V gene's germline CDR1 is SGHTA and CDR2 FQGNSA. V was pared by 5 bases and J by 11 bases, with 13 bases between. For the CDR3, the DNA is TGTGCCAGCAGCCCGGGCGGGTGGAAGCAGTTCTTC. Translating gives CASSPGGWKQFF.

The V gene is TRBV5-5, the J gene TRBJ1-1, with a possible D match to TRBD1 (6 bases). V lost 1 base, J lost 6 bases, and 16 bases lay in between. Germline V gene lookup returns CDR1 SGHKS and CDR2 YYEKEE (reference sequence). The CDR3 consists of 15 residues. In DNA, the CDR3 is TGTGCCAGCAGCTTGCAAGGGGGGGAGGAAGCTGAAGCTTTCTTT. Amino acids: CASSLQGGEEAEAFF. Complete variable domain (other parts from reference TRBV5-5 and TRBJ1-1): DAGVTQSPTHLIKTRGQQVTLRCSPISGHKSVSWYQQVLGQGPQFIFQYYEKEERGRGNFPDRFSARQFPNYSSELNVNALLLGDSALYLCASSLQGGEEAEAFFGQGTRLTVV.

This clonotype was found a few times. The chain uses TRBV7-8 and TRBJ2-1, with D possibly being TRBD1 or TRBD2 (6 bases each). The CDR3 spans 15 residues. The germline gives CDR1 SGHVS, CDR2 FQNEAQ. V dropped 4 bases and J dropped 4 bases, with 14 bases sitting between them. DNA for the CDR3: TGTGCCAGCAGCTCCTCGGGGGCCGTATACAATGAGCAGTTCTTC. It yields the protein CASSSSGAVYNEQFF.

This clonotype has at least ten counts. This chain joins TRBV4-1 and TRBJ1-1; D possibly corresponds to TRBD1 (5 bases). This CDR3 is built from 14 residues. Trimming stripped 4 bases from V and 0 bases from J, with 9 bases between. From germline, CDR1 is MGHRA and CDR2 YSYEKL. This CDR3 reads CASSPGPMNTEAFF. CDR3 nucleotides: TGCGCCAGCAGCCCAGGGCCCATGAACACTGAAGCTTTCTTT.